The TCR beta chain under discussion was sequenced for a study of blood T cells in healthy people across ages. Then a second PCR, running about 7 to 11 cycles, was carried out with a sample-barcoded 5' primer and a J-beta primer mix. In TCRdb, the 5' RACE reads were re-called with MiXCR into one record per CDR3 protein. Of approximately 800,000 distinct CDR3 sequences listed, 46% were seen once; the top ten hold 15% to 20%. In germline, CDR1 is DFQATT, CDR2 SNEGSKA (reference sequence). The CDR3 length is 15 residues. The V end lost 1 base, the J end lost 7 bases, and 19 bases lay between the germline ends.

What was sequenced was blood. The chain links TRBV20-1 to TRBJ1-2; D may be TRBD1 (6 bases). The TCR sequence derives from a man aged 80 or over in good health. The CDR3: CSARGSGQGNGGYTF. Here the CDR3 DNA reads TGCAGTGCTAGAGGATCGGGACAAGGGAACGGTGGCTACACCTTC.